A selection of T cell receptor beta chains follows, all from one sample in a study of Ad26.COV2.S vaccination and SARS-CoV-2 variants. Sequencing used immunoSEQ multiplex PCR; TCRdb keeps in-frame clones, though not all of them. The table has a few hundred thousand clones, about 90% seen once. The sample in question was peripheral blood, obtained in a trial of Ad26.COV2.S vaccine versus placebo. These receptors were taken from a person aged 18-60 years who received the Ad26.COV2.S COVID-19 vaccine or a placebo. Each CDR3 is given with its conserved first and last residue. The D gene is left open where the match is weak. Rows give clone size only sometimes, using once, few, many, or a class for an expanded clone.

size	J	D	V	length	DNA	CDR3
-	TRBJ2-1	-	TRBV15	16	TGTGCCACCAGCAGAACCGGTTTTGGGTTATACAATGAGCAGTTCTTC	CATSRTGFGLYNEQFF
-	TRBJ2-6	-	TRBV14	14	TGTGCCAGCAGCCAAGGGTCTGGGGCCAACGTCCTGACTTTC	CASSQGSGANVLTF
once	TRBJ1-2	TRBD1	TRBV7-9	15	TGTGCCAGCAGCCTACTCGGGACAGGGACAGATGGCTACACCTTC	CASSLLGTGTDGYTF
-	TRBJ2-7	-	TRBV6-5	16	TGTGCCAGCAGTTACCCACCGGGAAGGAATTCATACGAGCAGTACTTC	CASSYPPGRNSYEQYF
once	TRBJ2-7	-	TRBV27	10	TGTGCCAGCAGGGGGTGCGAGCAGTACTTC	CASRGCEQYF
-	TRBJ2-7	-	TRBV29-1	13	TGCAGCGCGTGGGCAGCTACCACCTACGAGCAGTACTTC	CSAWAATTYEQYF
-	TRBJ2-2	-	TRBV12-3/TRBV12-4	13	TGTGCCAGCAGTTCCCTGGCGGCCAGGGAGCTGTTTTTT	CASSSLAARELFF
-	TRBJ1-2	TRBD1	TRBV6-1	15	TGTGCCAGCAGTGAGTGGACAGGACCTAACTATGGCTACACCTTC	CASSEWTGPNYGYTF
-	TRBJ1-2	-	TRBV7-9	11	TGTGCCAGCAGCTTAGCAGGGGCCTACACCTTC	CASSLAGAYTF
-	TRBJ2-5	-	TRBV15	16	TGTGCCACCAGCAGATTATTCCCTGCTCCAAAAGAGACCCAGTACTTC	CATSRLFPAPKETQYF
-	TRBJ2-1	-	TRBV10-2	11	TGCGCCAGCAGTGGAGTGAGTGAGCAGTTCTTC	CASSGVSEQFF
-	TRBJ2-3	TRBD2	TRBV12-5	15	TGTGCTAGTGCCGCCGGACTAGCGGGGGGAGATACGCAGTATTTT	CASAAGLAGGDTQYF
-	TRBJ2-7	-	TRBV30	15	TGTGCCTGTACTACCACCCAAGGGTGGGTCTACGAGCAGTACTTC	CACTTTQGWVYEQYF
-	TRBJ1-2	TRBD1	TRBV6-2/TRBV6-3	17	TGTGCCAGCAGTTTCCACCGGGGGACAGGCGAGAACTATGGCTACACCTTC	CASSFHRGTGENYGYTF
-	TRBJ1-1	-	TRBV30	13	TGTGCCTGGACACACGGAGGAGGGACTGAAGCTTTCTTT	CAWTHGGGTEAFF
-	TRBJ2-5	TRBD1	TRBV19	16	TGTGCCAGTCGAGGCAGGGGGCTTTTTTGGGAAGAGACCCAGTACTTC	CASRGRGLFWEETQYF
-	TRBJ2-3	TRBD2	TRBV5-1	16	TGCGCCAGCAGGCCTCTGGAGCGGGGGAGCACAGATACGCAGTATTTT	CASRPLERGSTDTQYF
-	TRBJ2-3	-	TRBV9	12	TGTGCCAGCAGCGTGCCCACAGATACGCAGTATTTT	CASSVPTDTQYF
-	TRBJ1-2	-	TRBV29-1	14	TGCAGCGTTGAATCACAGGAATCTGGCTATGGCTACACCTTC	CSVESQESGYGYTF
-	TRBJ1-2	TRBD1	TRBV11-2	13	TGTGCCAGCAGCGACGACAGGGGGGATGGCTACACCTTC	CASSDDRGDGYTF
-	TRBJ1-1	-	TRBV29-1	13	TGCAGCGCTACCAGGACGGGGGTAACTGAAGCTTTCTTT	CSATRTGVTEAFF
-	TRBJ1-5	-	TRBV28	16	TGTGCCAGCAGTATTCCCCAGGGAGGGCCCAATCAGCCCCAGCATTTT	CASSIPQGGPNQPQHF
-	TRBJ1-1	TRBD1	TRBV23-1	16	TGCGCCATCTTTCCAAGGAAGGGGGCGGGGGACACTGAAGCTTTCTTT	CAIFPRKGAGDTEAFF
-	TRBJ2-1	TRBD1	TRBV23-1	17	TGCGCCAGCAGTCAATCGGGGGGACAGGGGGCCTACAATGAGCAGTTCTTC	CASSQSGGQGAYNEQFF
-	TRBJ1-5	-	TRBV6-2/TRBV6-3	12	TGTGCCAGCAGTTATGGGGGGCAGCCCCAGCATTTT	CASSYGGQPQHF
-	TRBJ2-7	TRBD1	TRBV18	15	TGTGCCAGCTCACCCCGGGACAGGGGGCTCTACGAGCAGTACTTC	CASSPRDRGLYEQYF
-	TRBJ2-7	-	TRBV28	13	TGTGCCAGCAGTTTCCCTGGGGCCCACGAGCAGTACTTC	CASSFPGAHEQYF
-	TRBJ2-7	-	TRBV29-1	13	TGCAGCGTTAGGCACAGGGCCTCCTACGAGCAGTACTTC	CSVRHRASYEQYF
-	TRBJ1-1	-	TRBV7-9	15	TGTGCCAGCAGCTTAGGGGGAGGCCGGAACACTGAAGCTTTCTTT	CASSLGGGRNTEAFF
-	TRBJ1-5	TRBD1	TRBV27	20	TGTGCCAGCAGACCCTTATTTGGGACAGGGGTAAAGTGGGGCAATCAGCCCCAGCATTTT	CASRPLFGTGVKWGNQPQHF
-	TRBJ1-4	-	TRBV7-2	16	TGTGCCAGCAGCTTAGGATCGACGGCAGCTAATGAAAAACTGTTTTTT	CASSLGSTAANEKLFF
-	TRBJ1-3	TRBD1	TRBV19	16	TGTGCCAGTAGTATGGGACAGCTTAGCTCTGGAAACACCATATATTTT	CASSMGQLSSGNTIYF
-	TRBJ2-7	-	TRBV5-1	12	TGCGCCAGCAGCCCTGGGTCGTGGGAGCAGTACTTC	CASSPGSWEQYF
-	TRBJ1-3	-	TRBV10-2	16	TGCGCCAGCAGTGAGGTCCGGTCAGGAGTCCGCAACACCATATATTTT	CASSEVRSGVRNTIYF
-	TRBJ2-7	-	TRBV5-6	14	TGTGCCAGCAGCTTGGGTCAGATCTCCTACGAGCAGTACTTC	CASSLGQISYEQYF
-	TRBJ1-1	-	TRBV9	14	TGTGCCAGCAGCCTCCGACCTGGGTACACTGAAGCTTTCTTT	CASSLRPGYTEAFF
-	TRBJ2-7	TRBD1	TRBV18	15	TGTGCCAGCTCACCCCCGGGACAGGGCTTTTACGAGCAGTACTTC	CASSPPGQGFYEQYF
-	TRBJ2-3	-	TRBV14	13	TGTGCCAGCAGCCAGCGTTTATGGGATACGCAGTATTTT	CASSQRLWDTQYF
-	TRBJ2-1	-	TRBV9	13	TGTGCCAGCAGCGTTGGACAGCACAATGAGCAGTTCTTC	CASSVGQHNEQFF
once	TRBJ1-2	TRBD1	TRBV28	14	TGTGCCAGCACCCAGGGACAGGTCACCTATGGCTACACCTTC	CASTQGQVTYGYTF
-	TRBJ2-1	TRBD2	TRBV19	13	TGTGCCAGTAGTGGGTCTAGCGGGGCGGTGCAGTTCTTC	CASSGSSGAVQFF
-	TRBJ2-1	-	TRBV11-2	16	TGTGCCAGCAGCCCCCGGGGGACTTCGACCTACAATGAGCAGTTCTTC	CASSPRGTSTYNEQFF
-	TRBJ1-1	-	TRBV28	15	TGTGCCAGCAGTTTCCTCCTCGGGATGGACACTGAAGCTTTCTTT	CASSFLLGMDTEAFF
-	TRBJ2-2	-	TRBV3-1/TRBV3-2	13	TGTGCCAGCAGCCCACAGGGAACCGGGGAGCTGTTTTTT	CASSPQGTGELFF